The present TCR beta chain was sequenced within a study of CD8+ T cells in alopecia areata. Extracted RNA was reverse transcribed, and the resulting cDNA served as sequencing template. Measured with immunoSEQ multiplex PCR; TCRdb has only the in-frame clones, and not every one. The table has 150,000 to 200,000 clones, around 60% seen once. With V trimmed by 6 bases and J by 7 bases, 12 bases remained unmatched. CDR1 SNHLY and CDR2 FYNNEI come from the germline V gene. CDR3 length equals 15 residues. The table lists this clone with a few counts. The treatment: oral pan-JAK inhibitor, 5-10 mg twice daily.

The clonotype comes from a human donor with alopecia areata. This sequence joins TRBV2 and TRBJ1-5, with 7 bases that match TRBD1. The sample consisted of CD4+ T cells sorted from blood, taken at week 24, from a patient treated with tofacitinib. DNA of the CDR3: TGTGCCAGCAGCCGCGCAGGGGGTAGCCGACAGCCCCAGCATTTT. This translates into CASSRAGGSRQPQHF.